This TCR beta chain appears in the sequencing data of a study of blood T cells in healthy people across ages. The authors ran a second PCR of 7 to 11 cycles using a sample-barcoded 5' primer and a J-beta primer mix. TCRdb fed the 5' RACE reads into MiXCR, producing one record per CDR3 protein. This sample has about 930,000 distinct CDR3 sequences; just under 30% occur once, and the top ten carry roughly 10%. This clonotype was seen at least ten times. What it binds is not known. This CDR3 comprises 15 residues. V lost 3 bases and J 0 bases, leaving 13 bases between the germline ends. Looked up from germline, CDR1 is SGDLS and CDR2 is YYNGEE. Broader study findings: The fall in TCR beta diversity per million T cells was roughly linear with age. Because donor CMV status was unknown, expanded clonotype changes were possibly confounded.

These records were also assigned to another study, of T cells of mothers and their children. Turning to that study: The search for persistent microchimeric T cell clones detected none.

The gene calls are TRBV9 and TRBJ2-7, with D possibly matching TRBD1 (5 bases). The TCR was taken from a woman between 35 and 50 years old in good health. Sequencing was carried out using blood. CDR3: CASSEDIWSSYEQYF. As DNA, the CDR3 is TGTGCCAGCAGCGAGGACATTTGGAGCTCCTACGAGCAGTACTTC.